This T cell receptor beta chain stems from a study of HIV-infected patients and healthy controls. cDNA was made from 500 ng RNA using alpha and beta constant primers. Each of the alpha and beta chains got its own library through chain-specific third strand synthesis with indices. TCRdb recomputed calls from the 5' RACE reads with MiXCR, one row per CDR3 protein. The sample carries fewer than 6,500 distinct CDR3 sequences, 10% to 11% recorded once. CDR1 and CDR2 (germline): SQVTM, ANQGSEA. Unmatched junction bases numbered 7, after V lost 5 bases and J lost 0 bases. The CDR3 is made up of 15 amino acids. The repertoire came from unfractionated whole blood and reflected all unsorted peripheral T cells. By share of the sample, this clonotype is medium-sized.

The origin of this receptor is an adult with HIV infection. Source: blood, taken before antiretroviral therapy. The chain uses TRBV29-1 and TRBJ2-3, with 8 bases matching TRBD2. The CDR3 bases are TGCAGCGTTATAGCGGGAAGCCGAAGCACAGATACGCAGTATTTT. Protein: CSVIAGSRSTDTQYF.